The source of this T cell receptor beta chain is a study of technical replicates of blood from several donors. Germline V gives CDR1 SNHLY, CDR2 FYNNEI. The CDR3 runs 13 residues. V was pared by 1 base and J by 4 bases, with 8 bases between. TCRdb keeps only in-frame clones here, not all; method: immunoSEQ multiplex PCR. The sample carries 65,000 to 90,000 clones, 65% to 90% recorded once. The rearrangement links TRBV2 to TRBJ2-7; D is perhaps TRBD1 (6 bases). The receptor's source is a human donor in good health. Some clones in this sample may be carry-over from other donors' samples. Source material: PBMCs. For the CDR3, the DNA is TGTGCCAGCAGTGAAGTGACAGGTTACGAGCAGTACTTC. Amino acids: CASSEVTGYEQYF.